Below, 3 T cell receptor beta chains from the same sample are listed, as sequenced in a study of blood T cells in healthy people across ages. Together with a sample-barcoded 5' primer, a J-beta primer mix was included in a second PCR lasting roughly 6 to 12 cycles. TCRdb analysed the 5' RACE reads with MiXCR anew, one entry per CDR3 protein. The sample carries roughly 700,000 distinct CDR3 sequences, around 25% recorded once. These sequences were also reported in another study, on T cells of mothers and their children.

Specimen: blood. These receptors originate from a boy between 5 and 17 years old in good health.

This clonotype was recorded a few times. This chain links TRBV4-1 with TRBJ2-7, with TRBD1 matching over 7 bases. Germline CDR1 reads MGHRA; CDR2 reads YSYEKL. This CDR3 has 16 residues. V was clipped by 6 bases and J by 2 bases; unmatched bases: 13. The CDR3 sequence is CASSAGEGDSPYEQYF. Written as DNA, the CDR3 is TGCGCCAGCAGTGCGGGTGAGGGGGACAGCCCCTACGAGCAGTACTTC.

V usage is TRBV6-5 and J usage is TRBJ2-7; 7 nucleotides match TRBD2. With V trimmed by 4 bases and J by 2 bases, 5 bases remained unmatched. Germline CDR1 and CDR2: MNHEY and SVGAGI. This CDR3 spans 14 amino acids. CDR3 nucleotide sequence: TGTGCCAGCAGTTCCCAAGCGGGGCCCTACGAGCAGTACTTC. It codes for CASSSQAGPYEQYF.

Note on this clonotype: Mismatch with germline at one junction end may stem from a read error. This chain joins TRBV11-3 and TRBJ1-4; TRBD1 matches 7 bases. Germline CDR1 SGHNT, CDR2 YENEEA. This CDR3 has 15 residues. The CDR3 bases are TGTGCCAGCAGCTCCGGGGAGGGGGCTGGTGAAAAACCGTTTTTT. Its translation: CASSSGEGAGEKPFF.